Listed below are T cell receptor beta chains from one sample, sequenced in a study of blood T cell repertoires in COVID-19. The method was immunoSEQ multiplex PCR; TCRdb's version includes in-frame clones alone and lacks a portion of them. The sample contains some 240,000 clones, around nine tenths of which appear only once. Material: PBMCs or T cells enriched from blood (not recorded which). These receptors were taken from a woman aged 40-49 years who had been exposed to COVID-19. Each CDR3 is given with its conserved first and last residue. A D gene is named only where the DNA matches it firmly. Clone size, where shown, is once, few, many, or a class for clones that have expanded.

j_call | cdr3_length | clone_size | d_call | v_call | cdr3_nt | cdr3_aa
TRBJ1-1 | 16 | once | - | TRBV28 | TGTGCCAGCAGTTTAACCTCTTTTATCGCCACCCATCGATTACACTTT | CASSLTSFIATHRLHF
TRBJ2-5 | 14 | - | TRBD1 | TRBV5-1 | TGCGCCAGCAGCTTGCGACAGGGGAAAGAGACCCAGTACTTC | CASSLRQGKETQYF
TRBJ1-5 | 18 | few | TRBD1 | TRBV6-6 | TGTGCCAGCAGTCCCGCCCGGACAGGGGCCTATAGCAATCAGCCCCAGCATTTT | CASSPARTGAYSNQPQHF
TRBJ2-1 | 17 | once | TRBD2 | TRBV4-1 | TGCGCCAGCAGCCCAAGGGAGGGCCACTGGTCCTACAATGAGCAGTTCTTC | CASSPREGHWSYNEQFF
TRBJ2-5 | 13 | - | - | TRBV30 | TGTGCCCACACCGTCGAGGGCGCGGAGACCCAGTACTTC | CAHTVEGAETQYF
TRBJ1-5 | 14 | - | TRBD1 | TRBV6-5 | TGTGCCAGCAGAAGTCAGGGGGCCAATCAGCCCCAGCATTTT | CASRSQGANQPQHF
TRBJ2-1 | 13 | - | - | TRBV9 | TGTGCCAGCACAGGGGTAGGGTTCAATGAGCAGTTCTTC | CASTGVGFNEQFF
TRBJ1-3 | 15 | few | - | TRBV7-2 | TGTGCCAGCAGCTCGCAGGGAAGCTCTGGAAACACCATATATTTT | CASSSQGSSGNTIYF
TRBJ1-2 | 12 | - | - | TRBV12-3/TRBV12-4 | TGTGCCAGCAGTACCACCCGCGTTGGCTACACCTTC | CASSTTRVGYTF
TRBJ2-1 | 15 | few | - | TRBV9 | TGTGCCAGCAGCGTAGGCATTGACAGTGTAAATGAGCAGTTCTTC | CASSVGIDSVNEQFF
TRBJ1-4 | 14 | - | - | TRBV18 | TGTGCCAGCTCACCACCCACAACTAATGAAAAACTGTTTTTT | CASSPPTTNEKLFF
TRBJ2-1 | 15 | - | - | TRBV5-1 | TGCGCCAGCAGCTTGGTCCCGGGTGAGAACAATGAGCAGTTCTTC | CASSLVPGENNEQFF
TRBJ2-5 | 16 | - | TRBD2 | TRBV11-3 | TGTGCCAGCAGCAAACGGACTAGCGCCTCTCAAGAGACCCAGTACTTC | CASSKRTSASQETQYF
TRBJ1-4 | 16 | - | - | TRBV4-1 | TGCGCCAGCAGCCCGCAGGGATGGATACCTAATGAAAAACTGTTTTTT | CASSPQGWIPNEKLFF
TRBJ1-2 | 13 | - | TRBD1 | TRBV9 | TGTGCCAGCAGCCCGGGGACAGGGTATGGCTACACCTTC | CASSPGTGYGYTF
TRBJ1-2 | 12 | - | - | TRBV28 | TGTGCCAGCAGTTTCACGGGGGTTAGCTACACCTTC | CASSFTGVSYTF
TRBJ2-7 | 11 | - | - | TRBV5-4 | TGTGCCAGCAGCTTGGTGGCCGAGCAGTACTTC | CASSLVAEQYF
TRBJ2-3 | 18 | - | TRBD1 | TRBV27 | TGTGCCAGCAGTTTATTCGTCCCCCGGACAGGAGGCACAGATACGCAGTATTTT | CASSLFVPRTGGTDTQYF
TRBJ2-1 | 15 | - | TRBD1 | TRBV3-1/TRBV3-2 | TGTGCCAGCAGCCAGGGGACAGGGAAGTACAATGAGCAGTTCTTC | CASSQGTGKYNEQFF
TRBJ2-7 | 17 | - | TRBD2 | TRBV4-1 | TGCGCCAGCAGCCAAGAGATGGGCGGGGGGTTCTCCTACGAGCAGTACTTC | CASSQEMGGGFSYEQYF
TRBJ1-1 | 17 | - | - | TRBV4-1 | TGCGCCAGCAGCCCCCGCCTACCTGGGGCGTTATGGACTGAAGCTTTCTTT | CASSPRLPGALWTEAFF
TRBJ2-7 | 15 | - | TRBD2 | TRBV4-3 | TGCGCCAGCAGCCAAGGATCTAGCGGGGGGTACGAGCAGTACTTC | CASSQGSSGGYEQYF
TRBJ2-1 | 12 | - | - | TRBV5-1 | TGTGCCAGCAGCTTGGCCAAGCATGAGCAGTTCTTC | CASSLAKHEQFF
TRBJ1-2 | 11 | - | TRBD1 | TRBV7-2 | TGTGCCAGTGGACAGGGCTATGGCTACACCTTC | CASGQGYGYTF
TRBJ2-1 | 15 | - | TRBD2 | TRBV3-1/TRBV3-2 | TGTGCCAGCAGCGGAACTAGCGGGGGTTCCAATGAGCAGTTCTTC | CASSGTSGGSNEQFF
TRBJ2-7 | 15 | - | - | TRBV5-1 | TGCGCCAGCAGCTTGGCCACAGGGTGGACCTACGAGCAGTACTTC | CASSLATGWTYEQYF
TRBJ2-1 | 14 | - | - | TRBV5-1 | TGCGCCAGCAGCTTGGAGTCTGGGAGGAATGAGCAGTTCTTC | CASSLESGRNEQFF
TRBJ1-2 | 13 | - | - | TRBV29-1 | TGCAGCCCTGAGGGAATACAAAACTATGGCTACACCTTC | CSPEGIQNYGYTF
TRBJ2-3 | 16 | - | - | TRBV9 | TGTGCCAGCAGCACAACTACCCACCCTGGCACAGATACGCAGTATTTT | CASSTTTHPGTDTQYF
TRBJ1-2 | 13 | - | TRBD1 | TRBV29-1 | TGCAGCGCCGGCACAGGGGGCGTAGGTGGCTACACCTTC | CSAGTGGVGGYTF
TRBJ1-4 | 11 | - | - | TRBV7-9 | TGTGCCAGCAGCTCCGATGAAAAACTGTTTTTT | CASSSDEKLFF